A single sample is the source of the 28 T cell receptor beta chains below, sequenced in a study of CD8+CD57+ T cells in acquired aplastic anemia (dated by TCRdb to 2016 to 2019). The patients picked for sequencing were ones in whom flow cytometry had shown an expansion of CD8+CD57+ cells. Instrument used: Illumina HiSeq 2000. Genomic DNA served as template for TCR beta VDJ combination and CDR3 sequence profiling. The public reads were quality trimmed at Q25 with fastp and then assembled into clones with MiXCR by TCRdb, keeping productive beta chains. Every entry covers one CDR3 protein and lists the most common genes and DNA from its rows. For this sample the table gives around 220,000 distinct CDR3 sequences, of which 40% to 60% were detected only once. The ten largest make up just under 20% of the sample. Sequenced sample: sorted CD4+, CD8+, or CD8+CD57+ T cells (not recorded which) from PBMCs. The source is a human donor with aplastic anemia.

The V gene is TRBV5-1, the J gene TRBJ1-2; 7 bases are shared with TRBD1. In germline, CDR1 is SGHRS, CDR2 YFSETQ. This CDR3 region has 15 residues. With 2 bases clipped from V and 8 bases from J, the junction kept 12 bases outside the gene matches. CDR3 nucleotides: TGCGCCAGCAGCTTTCAACATACAGGGGCAGGGGGCTACACCTTC. This translates into CASSFQHTGAGGYTF.

The rearrangement joins TRBV6-4 to TRBJ1-6; TRBD1 might be the D (6 bases). Germline V gene sequence: CDR1 MRHNA, CDR2 SNTAGT. This CDR3 spans 19 amino acids. The V gene lost 0 bases and the J gene lost 7 bases, with 22 bases spanning the gap. The CDR3 loop reads CASSDSPGVGTWGNSPLHF. For the CDR3, the DNA is TGTGCCAGCAGTGACTCACCAGGGGTGGGCACCTGGGGGAATTCACCCCTCCACTTT.

This clonotype was seen ten or more times. The chain carries TRBV12-3 or TRBV12-4 and TRBJ1-1; D is ambiguous. There are 13 residues in the CDR3. Between the trimmed V and J ends, which lost 2 bases and 7 bases, there was a span of 11 bases. The DNA for the CDR3 is TGTGCCAGCAGTTTATATTTGGGAGGTGAAGCTTTCTTT. Protein sequence: CASSLYLGGEAFF.

This chain links TRBV15 with TRBJ2-5; the match to TRBD1 covers 9 bases. The CDR3 length is 16 residues. V lost 3 bases and J lost 4; bases outside the gene matches: 9. The germline V gene encodes CDR1 LNHNV and CDR2 YYDKDF (reference sequence). The CDR3 DNA sequence: TGTGCCACCAGCAGTGATGGACAGGGGTTAATAGAGACCCAGTACTTC. Protein product: CATSSDGQGLIETQYF. Full variable domain (outside the CDR3, taken from reference TRBV15 and TRBJ2-5): DAMVIQNPRYQVTQFGKPVTLSCSQTLNHNVMYWYQQKSSQAPKLLFHYYDKDFNNEADTPDNFQSRRPNTSFCFLDIRSPGLGDTAMYLCATSSDGQGLIETQYFGPGTRLLVL.

This sequence joins TRBV7-2 and TRBJ2-7, with D hard to call. The CDR3 is 14 amino acids. V was cut by 1 base and J by 2 bases, with 9 bases left in between. CDR1 and CDR2 (germline): SGHTA, FQGNSA. The CDR3 region has the DNA TGTGCCAGCAGCTTAGTCGCAGCAACCTACGAGCAGTACTTC. Its translation is CASSLVAATYEQYF.

This clonotype was found many times. This chain uses TRBV14 with TRBJ2-7; perhaps TRBD2 as D (5 bases). CDR3 length: 14 amino acids. V dropped 0 bases and J dropped 4 bases, with 10 bases sitting between them. Germline V CDR1 and CDR2: SGHDN, FVKESK. The CDR3 spells CASSQDPSGYEQYF. In DNA, the CDR3 is TGTGCCAGCAGCCAAGATCCCAGCGGTTACGAGCAGTACTTC.

The sample holds many counts of this clonotype. The chain recombines TRBV7-2 with TRBJ1-4; D remains unclear. V gave up 7 bases and J gave up 1 base, with 10 bases separating them. The CDR3 covers 14 residues. Looked up from germline, CDR1 is SGHTA and CDR2 is FQGNSA. CDR3 bases: TGTGCCAGCAAGGAGGGAGTAACTAATGAAAAACTGTTTTTT. It codes for CASKEGVTNEKLFF. The full variable domain, in which reference TRBV7-2 and TRBJ1-4 provide the parts outside the CDR3, is GAGVSQSPSNKVTEKGKDVELRCDPISGHTALYWYRQSLGQGLEFLIYFQGNSAPDKSGLPSDRFSAERTGGSVSTLTIQRTQQEDSAVYLCASKEGVTNEKLFFGSGTQLSVL.

This clonotype was detected only once. The gene calls are TRBV28 and TRBJ1-3, with D possibly TRBD1 on 5 matching bases. V was pared by 5 bases and J by 0 bases, with 11 bases between. Germline V gene sequence: CDR1 MDHEN, CDR2 SYDVKM. The CDR3 is 15 amino acids. The CDR3 is CASSLRGSSGNTIYF. CDR3 nucleotide sequence: TGTGCCAGCAGTCTCCGGGGGAGCTCTGGAAACACCATATATTTT.

The rearrangement joins TRBV19 to TRBJ1-1, with 9 bases fitting TRBD1. Germline V gene data show CDR1 as LNHDA and CDR2 as SQIVND (reference sequence). CDR3 length equals 15 residues. The junction had 11 bases not matched to a gene; V was cut back by 7 bases and J by 5 bases. Here the CDR3 DNA reads TGTGCCAGTACCAAACCCGGGACAGGGAAAACTGAAGCTTTCTTT. Translated, it gives CASTKPGTGKTEAFF.

The genes are TRBV7-8 and TRBJ1-2, with D maybe TRBD1 (5 bases). This CDR3 is built from 15 residues. Trimming took 0 bases from V and 4 from J, leaving 12 bases between them. Germline CDR1 SGHVS, CDR2 FQNEAQ. In DNA form, the CDR3 reads TGTGCCAGCAGCTTAGCGCTGGAGGGGAGCTATGGCTACACCTTC. It is translated as CASSLALEGSYGYTF.

This clonotype was seen many times. The genes are TRBV12-3 or TRBV12-4 and TRBJ2-7; D not resolved. Trimming shortened V by 4 bases and J by 4 bases, and 8 bases separated the two germline ends. The CDR3 runs to 12 residues. CDR3 in amino acids: CASSYSGYEQYF. The CDR3 region has the DNA TGTGCCAGCAGTTACTCCGGATACGAGCAGTACTTC.

V and J are TRBV19 and TRBJ2-3; TRBD1 aligns across 9 bases. CDR1 LNHDA and CDR2 SQIVND come from the germline V gene (reference sequence). V shed 5 bases, J shed 0 bases, and the junction held 3 bases outside the gene matches. The length of the CDR3 is 15 residues. The CDR3 DNA reads TGTGCCAGTAGTCAACAGGGGGCGAGCACAGATACGCAGTATTTT. Encoded protein: CASSQQGASTDTQYF.

This clonotype came up a few times. The rearrangement links TRBV5-1 to TRBJ2-2, with TRBD2 as a possible D gene (7 bases). V lost 6 bases and J lost 0, with 21 bases in between. The CDR3 runs to 18 residues. Germline-derived CDR1 and CDR2 are SGHRS and YFSETQ. The CDR3 nucleotides read TGCGCCAGCACCTGGGGGGGCCCAACCGCAGCGAACACCGGGGAGCTGTTTTTT. Encoded protein: CASTWGGPTAANTGELFF.

The gene calls are TRBV7-2 and TRBJ2-6; D gene ambiguous. This CDR3 region has 14 residues. V was shortened by 0 bases and J by 4 bases, with 4 bases between the two germline ends. Germline V gene sequence: CDR1 SGHTA, CDR2 FQGNSA. As DNA, the CDR3 is TGTGCCAGCAGCTTAGCCGCCGGGGCCAACGTCCTGACTTTC. The encoded protein is CASSLAAGANVLTF.

This chain joins TRBV24-1 and TRBJ1-5; no firm D call. The CDR3 runs 13 residues. V was trimmed by 5 bases and J by 5 bases, leaving 9 bases between them. Germline V gene data show CDR1 as KGHDR and CDR2 as SFDVKD. The CDR3 region has the DNA TGTGCCACCAGTGGCCCGGGCCATCAGCCCCAGCATTTT. It specifies CATSGPGHQPQHF.

In this sample, this clonotype turned up once. V is TRBV24-1 and J is TRBJ2-2; 9 bases line up with TRBD1. The CDR3 runs to 18 residues. Germline V gives CDR1 KGHDR, CDR2 SFDVKD. After removal of 3 bases from V and 2 bases from J, the junction contained 9 bases not matched to a gene. In DNA form, the CDR3 reads TGTGCCACCAGTGATCCGAGTTGGACAGGGGACAACACCGGGGAGCTGTTTTTT. Its protein product is CATSDPSWTGDNTGELFF.

The J gene is TRBJ2-1, the V gene TRBV9; D ambiguous. V gave up 4 bases and J gave up 5 bases, with 10 bases separating them. The CDR3 is 13 residues long. Looked up from germline, CDR1 is SGDLS and CDR2 is YYNGEE. The CDR3 loop is CASSPPSHNEQFF. As DNA, the CDR3 is TGTGCCAGCAGCCCTCCCTCACACAATGAGCAGTTCTTC.

At least ten counts were recorded for this clonotype. This sequence joins TRBV6-1 and TRBJ2-7; 8 positions agree with TRBD1. After removal of 5 bases from V and 3 bases from J, the junction contained 6 bases not matched to a gene. CDR1 and CDR2 from the germline V gene are MNHNS and SASEGT. The length of the CDR3 is 14 residues. Here the CDR3 reads CASSRTGKVYEQYF. In DNA form, the CDR3 reads TGTGCCAGCAGTAGGACAGGGAAGGTCTACGAGCAGTACTTC.

This chain connects TRBV11-2 to TRBJ1-3; D gene uncertain. Germline CDR1 SGHAT, CDR2 FQNNGV. This CDR3 is built from 16 residues. Trimming took 5 bases from V and 4 from J, leaving 18 bases between them. The CDR3 region is CASSPQTVGTGNTIYF. In nucleotides, the CDR3 is TGTGCCAGCAGCCCACAGACGGTAGGCACCGGAAACACCATATATTTT.

The chain combines TRBV20-1 with TRBJ2-7; 11 bases agree with TRBD1. The CDR3 has 15 amino acids. The trim removed 1 base at V and 6 bases at J, leaving 8 bases unmatched. The germline CDR1 and CDR2 sequences are DFQATT and SNEGSKA (reference sequence). The CDR3 loop reads CSARAQGQGGVEQYF. For the CDR3, the DNA is TGCAGTGCTAGAGCTCAGGGACAGGGGGGCGTCGAGCAGTACTTC.

The table lists this clonotype with many counts. This chain links TRBV6-6 with TRBJ1-5; TRBD1 might be the D (5 bases). CDR3 length equals 14 residues. The germline V gene encodes CDR1 MNHNY and CDR2 SVGAGI (reference sequence). Trimming pared 6 bases from V and 2 bases from J, leaving 11 bases between. The CDR3 loop reads CASRWGEGNQPQHF. In nucleotides, the CDR3 is TGTGCCAGCAGATGGGGGGAGGGCAATCAGCCCCAGCATTTT.

This clonotype was counted many times. The V gene is TRBV11-2, the J gene TRBJ1-1; TRBD1 might be the D (5 bases). Trimming stripped 1 base from V and 0 bases from J, with 9 bases between. The CDR3 covers 15 residues. The germline CDR1 and CDR2 sequences are SGHAT and FQNNGV. CDR3 in DNA: TGTGCCAGCAGCTTAGTTCAGGGCATGAACACTGAAGCTTTCTTT. This codes for CASSLVQGMNTEAFF.

The chain carries TRBV3-1 and TRBJ2-5, with 10 nucleotides matching TRBD1. Per germline, CDR1 LGHDT and CDR2 YNNKEL (reference sequence). J gave up 5 bases and V 6 bases, and 9 bases lay outside the gene matches. The CDR3 loop spans 15 amino acids. CDR3 sequence reads: CASSPRQGATETQYF. DNA for the CDR3: TGTGCCAGCAGTCCAAGACAGGGGGCGACGGAGACCCAGTACTTC.

This clonotype was detected many times. The chain employs TRBV11-3 and TRBJ1-3; possible D gene TRBD1, 5 bases. This CDR3 comprises 13 residues. Looked up from germline, CDR1 is SGHNT and CDR2 is YENEEA. The germline V and J ends were trimmed by 6 bases and 8 bases, with 14 bases remaining between them. The CDR3 region has the DNA TGTGCCAGCAGTAGGAACAGGATGGACACCATATATTTT. This gives the protein CASSRNRMDTIYF.

This clonotype was counted at least ten times. The chain combines TRBV25-1 with TRBJ2-7; the D is unclear. CDR1 and CDR2 from the germline V gene are MGHDK and SYGVNS. The V and J ends lost 1 base and 1 base respectively, with 8 bases between them. The CDR3 spans 14 residues. The CDR3 DNA reads as TGTGCCAGCAGTGAATTTGACTCATCCTACGAGCAGTACTTC. Its translation is CASSEFDSSYEQYF.

The CDR3 spells CASSLQTDNYGYTF. Written as DNA, the CDR3 is TGTGCCAGCAGCCTTCAAACTGATAACTATGGCTACACCTTC. The chain links TRBV7-2 to TRBJ1-2; no definite D call. V shed 5 bases and J shed 1 base, with 11 bases lying between them. Germline V gene data show CDR1 as SGHTA and CDR2 as FQGNSA. The CDR3 loop spans 14 amino acids.

The table lists this clonotype with a few counts. This sequence may be a read error, since a much larger clone differs from it by one base. V and J are TRBV12-3 or TRBV12-4 and TRBJ1-4; 7 positions agree with TRBD1. CDR3 length: 14 residues. As DNA, the CDR3 is TGTGCCAGCAGTTTCGGTGACAGGGATGAAAAACTGTCTTTT. Protein product: CASSFGDRDEKLSF.

A single count supports this clonotype. At one end, the junction sequence differs from germline, possibly due to a read error. This chain joins TRBV7-9 and TRBJ1-2, with D hard to call. Germline V gives CDR1 SEHNR, CDR2 FQNEAQ (reference sequence). The CDR3 is 13 amino acids. CDR3 coding DNA: TGTGCCAGCAGTGAAAGATACACCTATGGCTACGCCTTC. It codes for CASSERYTYGYAF.